Listed below are T cell receptor beta chains from one sample, sequenced in a study of STAT5B mutations in CD4+ large granular lymphocyte leukemia. Only in-frame clones appear in the TCRdb table, and some are missing; sequencing was by immunoSEQ multiplex PCR. The sample contains around 50,000 clones, more than 65% of which appear only once. Input material: CD4+ T cells from blood buffy coats. These receptors were taken from a human donor in good health. Both conserved end residues are part of each CDR3. A D gene is named only where the DNA matches it firmly. Size tells how often a clone was seen (once, few, many) or the class of an expanded clone, and some rows leave it out.

clone size	D gene	V gene	J gene	CDR3 protein	CDR3 DNA
.	.	TRBV29-1	TRBJ1-2	CSVEGEGRRVTF	TGCAGCGTTGAAGGGGAAGGAAGGAGGGTAACCTTC
.	TRBD1	TRBV5-5	TRBJ1-5	CASSPSRDRASQHF	TGTGCCAGCAGCCCGTCCCGGGACAGGGCGTCCCAGCATTTT
once	.	TRBV6-1	TRBJ2-1	CASSEVGRDEQFF	TGTGCCAGCAGTGAAGTCGGTAGGGATGAGCAGTTCTTC
.	TRBD1	TRBV11-1	TRBJ1-1	CASSLGRGPTEAFF	TGTGCCAGCAGCTTAGGGAGGGGGCCCACTGAAGCTTTCTTT
.	TRBD1	TRBV6-1	TRBJ2-1	CASSRQGGTEQFF	TGTGCCAGCAGCCGACAGGGTGGGACTGAGCAGTTCTTC
.	TRBD1	TRBV10-2	TRBJ2-7	CASSESLRFVQGASYEQYF	TGCGCCAGCAGTGAGTCGCTCCGTTTTGTCCAGGGGGCATCCTACGAGCAGTACTTC
.	TRBD2	TRBV11-2	TRBJ2-7	CASRPLAGGVYEQYF	TGTGCCAGCAGACCGCTAGCGGGGGGAGTCTACGAGCAGTACTTC
.	.	TRBV6-5	TRBJ2-7	CASSYTSSYEQYF	TGTGCCAGCAGTTACACATCATCCTACGAGCAGTACTTC
.	.	TRBV28	TRBJ1-3	CASSAQSSGNTIYF	TGTGCCAGCAGCGCTCAGAGCTCTGGAAACACCATATATTTT
.	TRBD1	TRBV5-1	TRBJ1-1	CASSPTGAGGTEAFF	TGCGCCAGCAGCCCAACAGGGGCGGGTGGCACTGAAGCTTTCTTT
few	TRBD1	TRBV5-1	TRBJ1-1	CASSPDRGMNTEAFF	TGCGCCAGCAGCCCGGACAGGGGAATGAACACTGAAGCTTTCTTT
.	TRBD1	TRBV11-1	TRBJ2-2	CASSLMGQGNTGELFF	TGTGCCAGCAGCTTAATGGGACAGGGGAACACCGGGGAGCTGTTTTTT
.	.	TRBV19	TRBJ2-2	CASSKRIRGVGGELFF	TGTGCCAGTAGTAAAAGGATCCGAGGGGTTGGCGGGGAGCTGTTTTTT
.	.	TRBV2	TRBJ1-3	CASREGGISGNTIYF	TGTGCCAGCAGAGAAGGGGGGATCTCTGGAAACACCATATATTTT
.	TRBD2	TRBV6-4	TRBJ2-5	CASSPRSGGRETQYF	TGTGCCAGCAGTCCCCGTTCGGGAGGACGAGAGACCCAGTACTTC
.	TRBD1	TRBV25-1	TRBJ2-5	CASTQKGGTQTQYF	TGTGCCAGCACCCAGAAAGGGGGCACCCAGACCCAGTACTTC
.	TRBD1	TRBV2	TRBJ1-5	CASSETGSGQPQHF	TGTGCCAGCAGTGAGACAGGGTCGGGTCAGCCCCAGCATTTT
.	.	TRBV4-2	TRBJ1-1	CASSHGDAGDTKAFF	TGTGCCAGCAGCCATGGCGATGCGGGGGACACTAAAGCTTTCTTT
.	.	TRBV6-5	TRBJ2-5	CASRRNKEETQYF	TGTGCCAGCAGGAGAAACAAGGAGGAGACCCAGTACTTC
.	TRBD1	TRBV7-9	TRBJ1-3	CASRGQGSSGNTIYF	TGTGCCAGCAGAGGACAGGGGAGCTCTGGAAACACCATATATTTT
.	TRBD2	TRBV19	TRBJ2-5	CASSTTGTSGRETQYF	TGTGCCAGTAGTACAACCGGGACTAGCGGGCGGGAGACCCAGTACTTC
.	TRBD2	TRBV7-9	TRBJ2-7	CASSQVRRGDNEQYF	TGTGCCAGCAGCCAAGTTCGACGGGGGGATAACGAGCAGTACTTC
.	TRBD1	TRBV13	TRBJ1-1	CASSLDRGRSGALRGTEAFF	TGTGCCAGCAGCTTAGACAGGGGGCGCTCCGGGGCGCTTCGGGGAACTGAAGCTTTCTTT
few	.	TRBV2	TRBJ1-5	CASRRTRFSNQPQHF	TGTGCCAGCAGACGGACCCGTTTTAGCAATCAGCCCCAGCATTTT
.	.	TRBV7-9	TRBJ2-7	CASSPSTSPYEQYF	TGTGCCAGCAGCCCTTCGACAAGTCCTTACGAGCAGTACTTC
.	TRBD1	TRBV18	TRBJ1-1	CASSPPGTGNTEAFF	TGTGCCAGCTCACCACCCGGGACAGGGAACACTGAAGCTTTCTTT
.	.	TRBV28	TRBJ1-3	CASSLGTAGNTIYF	TGTGCCAGCAGTTTAGGGACGGCTGGAAACACCATATATTTT
.	.	TRBV19	TRBJ1-4	CASSIGEKLFF	TGTGCCAGTAGTATAGGAGAAAAACTGTTTTTT
.	TRBD2	TRBV7-3	TRBJ2-1	CASSQGLARENEQFF	TGTGCCAGCAGCCAGGGACTAGCTAGGGAAAATGAGCAGTTCTTC
.	.	TRBV5-5	TRBJ1-5	CASRNGVDNQPQHF	TGTGCCAGCAGGAACGGAGTGGACAATCAGCCCCAGCATTTT
.	TRBD1	TRBV10-3	TRBJ2-7	CAIRGDRENYEQYF	TGTGCCATCAGAGGGGACAGGGAGAACTACGAGCAGTACTTC
.	TRBD1	TRBV30	TRBJ1-1	CAWRDRGNTEAFF	TGTGCCTGGAGGGACAGGGGCAACACTGAAGCTTTCTTT
few	.	TRBV5-1	TRBJ1-4	CASSEQSETLFF	TGCGCCAGCAGCGAACAGAGTGAAACACTGTTTTTT
few	TRBD1	TRBV25-1	TRBJ1-5	CASSDGTGGKQPQHF	TGTGCCAGCAGTGACGGGACAGGGGGCAAGCAGCCCCAGCATTTT
.	.	TRBV6-1	TRBJ2-3	CASSELVRGPDTQYF	TGTGCCAGCAGTGAACTGGTCAGGGGCCCAGATACGCAGTATTTT
few	.	TRBV11-2	TRBJ1-5	CASSPHRNQPQHF	TGTGCCAGCAGCCCACACCGGAATCAGCCCCAGCATTTT
.	TRBD2	TRBV6-6	TRBJ2-3	CATGGGLAETDTQYF	TGTGCCACTGGAGGGGGACTAGCGGAGACAGATACGCAGTATTTT
.	.	TRBV7-2	TRBJ1-5	CASSLWGVGNQPQHF	TGTGCCAGCAGCTTATGGGGGGTTGGCAATCAGCCCCAGCATTTT
.	.	TRBV5-1	TRBJ1-2	CASSPGDPTYGYTF	TGCGCCAGCAGCCCGGGGGACCCTACCTATGGCTACACCTTC
.	.	TRBV28	TRBJ2-7	CASSFPSAPSPPIREQYF	TGTGCCAGCAGTTTTCCCTCCGCGCCCTCCCCCCCAATTAGGGAGCAGTACTTC
few	.	TRBV10-3	TRBJ1-6	CAISSDNSPLHF	TGTGCCATCAGTTCTGATAATTCACCCCTCCACTTT
.	TRBD1	TRBV5-5	TRBJ1-1	CASSLKPGQAIMNTEAFF	TGTGCCAGCAGCTTGAAACCGGGACAGGCAATTATGAACACTGAAGCTTTCTTT
once	.	TRBV5-4	TRBJ1-4	CASSLEGPGRGNEKLFF	TGTGCCAGCAGCTTGGAGGGGCCAGGGAGGGGTAATGAAAAACTGTTTTTT
.	.	TRBV6-5	TRBJ2-3	CATLDSTDTQYF	TGTGCCACCCTCGATAGCACAGATACGCAGTATTTT
few	.	TRBV28	TRBJ2-4	CASSLSADLGNIQYF	TGTGCCAGCAGTTTATCGGCGGACCTTGGAAACATTCAGTACTTC
.	TRBD2	TRBV5-1	TRBJ2-1	CASSLAGGGAFEQFF	TGCGCCAGCAGCTTGGCCGGCGGGGGGGCATTTGAGCAGTTCTTC
once	.	TRBV30	TRBJ1-5	CAWAWGNQPQHF	TGTGCCTGGGCTTGGGGGAATCAGCCCCAGCATTTT
.	TRBD1	TRBV6-5	TRBJ1-1	CASSYRGTAEAFF	TGTGCCAGCAGTTACCGGGGGACAGCTGAAGCTTTCTTT
.	TRBD2	TRBV5-1	TRBJ2-5	CASSRGREETQYF	TGCGCCAGCAGCCGTGGGAGGGAGGAGACCCAGTACTTC
.	.	TRBV5-5	TRBJ2-5	CASSPRPDWEETQYF	TGTGCCAGCAGCCCCCGTCCTGACTGGGAAGAGACCCAGTACTTC
.	TRBD1	TRBV2	TRBJ1-3	CASRDSKLSGNTIYF	TGTGCCAGCCGGGACAGCAAACTCTCTGGAAACACCATATATTTT
few	.	TRBV4-2	TRBJ1-1	CASSQGERMNTEAFF	TGTGCCAGCAGCCAAGGGGAGCGGATGAACACTGAAGCTTTCTTT
.	.	TRBV7-8	TRBJ1-1	CASSLVHGGGTEAFF	TGTGCCAGCAGCTTAGTGCATGGGGGGGGCACTGAAGCTTTCTTT
.	.	TRBV2	TRBJ2-5	CASSRAGLETQYF	TGTGCCAGCAGTCGAGCAGGGCTGGAGACCCAGTACTTC
.	.	TRBV2	TRBJ1-5	CASSDQGSSNQPQHF	TGTGCCAGCAGCGATCAGGGATCAAGCAATCAGCCCCAGCATTTT
.	.	TRBV27	TRBJ2-6	CASSSLRGGGANVLTF	TGTGCCAGCAGTTCCCTTAGGGGTGGAGGGGCCAACGTCCTGACTTTC
.	.	TRBV10-3	TRBJ2-1	CAISGGAEEQFF	TGTGCCATCAGTGGGGGGGCGGAGGAGCAGTTCTTC